This T cell receptor beta chain derives from a study of Ad26.COV2.S vaccination and SARS-CoV-2 variants. The sample's treatment: around 19 received Ad26.COV2.S at low or high dose, single or two shots; 5 received placebo; per-sample allocation not given. Vaccine and placebo recipients were sampled on day 63 after the first injection. The assay was immunoSEQ multiplex PCR, and TCRdb's table has in-frame clones only and misses some. The profile shows under 550,000 clones, roughly 90% of them singletons. CDR1 and CDR2 (germline): LGHDT, YNNKEL (reference sequence). This CDR3 has 11 amino acids. V was cut by 1 base and J by 6 bases, with 2 bases left in between.

This sequence joins TRBV3-1 (or the pseudogene TRBV3-2) and TRBJ2-3; D is unresolved. Sequencing was performed on peripheral blood, taken in a trial of Ad26.COV2.S vaccine versus placebo. This clonotype was obtained from a person between 18 and 65 years old who received the Ad26.COV2.S COVID-19 vaccine or a placebo. CDR3 nucleotide sequence: TGTGCCAGCAGCCAAGTGGATACGCAGTATTTT. Protein product: CASSQVDTQYF.